These 29 T cell receptor beta chains share one sample of origin, sequenced in a study of blood T cell repertoires in COVID-19 (dated by TCRdb to 2019 to 2021). The library was prepared using the immunoSEQ multiplex PCR assay. Imported from immuneACCESS, the table was reduced by TCRdb to in-frame sequences with V and J called. These copies leave out some clones; in studies compared against another copy, an unresolved V gene accounts for under half, and the cause of the remainder is not known. The sample records 450,000 or so clones, around 90% of which are singletons. The ten largest clonotypes hold about 0.91% of the sample. The sequenced sample consisted of peripheral blood. All receptors derive from a man in his late teens or twenties with COVID-19, enrolled during active disease.

This clone was detected once. The CDR3, as DNA: TGTGCCAGCAGCCCCGGGGGGGCGTCCTACAATGAGCAGTTCTTC. Translated: CASSPGGASYNEQFF. V is TRBV7-2 and J is TRBJ2-1, with 8 bases aligning to TRBD2. With V trimmed by 5 bases and J by 1 base, 4 bases remained unmatched. CDR3 length: 15 amino acids. Per germline, CDR1 SGHTA and CDR2 FQGNSA.

V usage is TRBV28 and J usage is TRBJ2-2; 8 bases are shared with TRBD2. CDR1 MDHEN and CDR2 SYDVKM come from the germline V gene. With 8 bases clipped from V and 7 bases from J, the junction kept 9 bases outside the gene matches. The CDR3 has 14 residues. The CDR3 bases are TGTGCCAGCGCCGGGGGGGCGCGTTACGGGGAGCTGTTTTTT. It is translated as CASAGGARYGELFF.

The rearrangement links TRBV23-1 to TRBJ2-3, with 11 bases aligning to TRBD2. TRBV23-1 is an ORF; its function is uncertain. The V and J ends lost 2 bases and 0 bases, in that order; junction bases with no gene match: 1. CDR3 length: 16 residues. Here the CDR3 DNA reads TGCGCCAGCAGTCAAAGGACTAGCGGGAGCACAGATACGCAGTATTTT. This translates into CASSQRTSGSTDTQYF.

The V gene is TRBV4-1, the J gene TRBJ2-6; D may be TRBD1 (6 bases). The CDR3 loop spans 16 amino acids. Trimming took 3 bases from V and 1 from J, leaving 10 bases between them. The V gene's germline CDR1 is MGHRA and CDR2 YSYEKL. The CDR3 loop is CASSQGTGSGANVLTF. The DNA for the CDR3 is TGCGCCAGCAGCCAGGGAACAGGGTCTGGGGCCAACGTCCTGACTTTC.

The rearrangement uses TRBV5-1 and TRBJ1-1; D uncertain. This CDR3 has 12 residues. Germline V gives CDR1 SGHRS, CDR2 YFSETQ. V lost 4 bases, J lost 5 bases, and 9 bases lay in between. CDR3 in amino acids: CASSPSTTEAFF. CDR3 nucleotides: TGCGCCAGCAGCCCATCAACAACTGAAGCTTTCTTT.

This clone has only one observation. V and J are TRBV18 and TRBJ1-2; 7 nucleotides match TRBD1. Germline assignment: CDR1 KGHSH and CDR2 LQKENI. The CDR3 contains 16 residues. The ends lost 3 bases at V and 4 bases at J; junction bases unmatched: 11. The CDR3 protein is CASSPGTARFSYGYTF. CDR3 sequence (DNA): TGTGCCAGCTCACCGGGGACAGCTCGGTTTTCCTATGGCTACACCTTC.

The V call is TRBV3-1 (or the pseudogene TRBV3-2), the J call TRBJ1-1; D not resolved. Per germline, CDR1 LGHDT and CDR2 YNNKEL (reference sequence). The germline V and J ends were trimmed by 1 base and 4 bases, with 4 bases remaining between them. CDR3 length equals 12 residues. This CDR3 is CASSQAGTEAFF. CDR3 in DNA: TGTGCCAGCAGCCAAGCGGGCACTGAAGCTTTCTTT.

V and J are TRBV10-2 and TRBJ1-5; D may be TRBD1 (6 bases). V was pared by 6 bases and J by 4 bases, with 16 bases between. The CDR3 runs 15 residues. Germline V lookup: CDR1 WSHSY, CDR2 SAAADI. Here the CDR3 reads CASSNTTQGNQPQHF. The CDR3 coding sequence is TGCGCCAGCAGCAATACAACCCAGGGGAATCAGCCCCAGCATTTT.

The chain employs TRBV2 and TRBJ2-5; D gene ambiguous. The CDR3 runs to 12 residues. Germline lookup yields CDR1 SNHLY and CDR2 FYNNEI. V lost 3 bases, J lost 9 bases, and 11 bases lay in between. CDR3 loop: CASSETTSAQYF. CDR3 DNA: TGTGCCAGCAGTGAGACAACGTCGGCCCAGTACTTC.

V and J are TRBV6-5 and TRBJ1-3; 7 bases match TRBD1. The CDR3 length is 13 residues. Looked up from germline, CDR1 is MNHEY and CDR2 is SVGAGI. J was trimmed by 0 bases and V by 9 bases; bases with no gene match: 2. The chain's CDR3 is CASWTGSGNTIYF. Written as DNA, the CDR3 is TGTGCCAGTTGGACAGGCTCTGGAAACACCATATATTTT.

J is TRBJ2-1 and V is TRBV25-1, with 8 bases that match TRBD2. The CDR3 extends over 14 amino acids. J gave up 8 bases and V 4 bases, and 7 bases lay outside the gene matches. The V gene's germline CDR1 is MGHDK and CDR2 SYGVNS. In DNA form, the CDR3 reads TGTGCCAGCAGTGTTAAGTCCGGGAGGGATGAGCAGTTCTTC. Amino acid sequence: CASSVKSGRDEQFF.

The chain joins TRBV30 to TRBJ2-5, with D maybe TRBD2 (5 bases). There are 14 residues in the CDR3. Trimming removed 2 bases at V and 4 bases at J, with 14 bases between. Germline loops: CDR1 GTSNPN, CDR2 SVGIG (reference sequence). The CDR3 DNA sequence: TGTGCCTGGAGTTCTGGCGGGTTGACAGAGACCCAGTACTTC. Translation gives CAWSSGGLTETQYF. The whole variable domain, filled in from reference TRBV30 and TRBJ2-5, reads SQTIHQWPATLVQPVGSPLSLECTVEGTSNPNLYWYRQAAGRGLQLLFYSVGIGQISSEVPQNLSASRPQDRQFILSSKKLLLSDSGFYLCAWSSGGLTETQYFGPGTRLLVL.

Comments on this clone: This same CDR3 is encoded by further DNA sequences in the sample. The rearrangement joins TRBV2 to TRBJ2-1; 9 positions match TRBD1. CDR1 SNHLY and CDR2 FYNNEI come from the germline V gene. The V and J ends lost 6 bases and 8 bases, in that order; junction bases with no gene match: 2. The CDR3 spans 12 residues. The CDR3 bases are TGTGCCAGCAGGACAGGGGGGGATGAGCAGTTCTTC. Its protein is CASRTGGDEQFF. The full variable domain, its missing parts supplied by reference TRBV2 and TRBJ2-1, is EPEVTQTPSHQVTQMGQEVILRCVPISNHLYFYWYRQILGQKVEFLVSFYNNEISEKSEIFDDQFSVERPDGSNFTLKIRSTKLEDSAMYFCASRTGGDEQFFGPGTRLTVL.

The genes are TRBV19 and TRBJ1-6; 10 bases agree with TRBD1. Germline V gene lookup returns CDR1 LNHDA and CDR2 SQIVND (reference sequence). V gave up 8 bases and J gave up 7 bases; unmatched junction bases: 8. There are 15 residues in the CDR3. For the CDR3, the DNA is TGTGCCAGTTCCCTCGAGACAGGGGGCAATTCACCCCTCCACTTT. This sequence encodes CASSLETGGNSPLHF.

This chain connects TRBV7-2 to TRBJ2-3, with D perhaps matching TRBD1 (8 bases). V dropped 2 bases and J dropped 5 bases, with 14 bases sitting between them. Looked up from germline, CDR1 is SGHTA and CDR2 is FQGNSA. CDR3 length equals 15 residues. This CDR3 reads CASSLRQGRGDTQYF. Here the CDR3 DNA reads TGTGCCAGCAGCTTACGACAGGGGAGGGGAGATACGCAGTATTTT.

V gene TRBV2 combines with J gene TRBJ2-3; 10 bases are a match to TRBD2. V gave up 8 bases and J gave up 2 bases; unmatched junction bases: 4. This CDR3 region has 14 residues. Germline CDR1 reads SNHLY; CDR2 reads FYNNEI. The CDR3 DNA sequence: TGTGCCAGCGGGCTAGCGGGGGTCACAGATACGCAGTATTTT. Translating it yields CASGLAGVTDTQYF.

This rearrangement joins TRBV30 to TRBJ2-4; D might be TRBD1 (5 bases). This CDR3 comprises 13 residues. Germline values: CDR1 GTSNPN, CDR2 SVGIG (reference sequence). Trimming cost V 2 bases and J 6 bases, with 11 bases left between them. Here the CDR3 reads CAWSLRVGNIQYF. The CDR3 nucleotides read TGTGCCTGGAGTCTCAGGGTAGGAAACATTCAGTACTTC.

The chain employs TRBV4-2 and TRBJ2-5, with 8 bases lining up with TRBD1. Trimming took 4 bases from V and 7 from J; bases not matched to a gene: 8. Looked up from germline, CDR1 is LGHNA and CDR2 is YNFKEQ. The CDR3 loop spans 14 amino acids. The CDR3 DNA reads as TGTGCCAGCAGCCTAAACCGACAGGGGCTGACCCAGTACTTC. The encoded protein is CASSLNRQGLTQYF.

This chain joins TRBV7-8 and TRBJ2-3, with a tentative D call TRBD1 (5 bases). Germline CDR1 reads SGHVS; CDR2 reads FQNEAQ. Trimming removed 2 bases from V and 6 bases from J, with 12 bases in between. CDR3 length equals 14 residues. The CDR3 nucleotides are TGTGCCAGCAGCTTACAGGGTCCAGGGGATACGCAGTATTTT. As protein: CASSLQGPGDTQYF. Full variable domain (remainder filled in from reference TRBV7-8 and TRBJ2-3): GAGVSQSPRYKVAKRGQDVALRCDPISGHVSLFWYQQALGQGPEFLTYFQNEAQLDKSGLPSDRFFAERPEGSVSTLKIQRTQQEDSAVYLCASSLQGPGDTQYFGPGTRLTVL.

The V call is TRBV5-1, the J call TRBJ1-3; D might be TRBD1 (5 bases). This CDR3 is 15 amino acids long. Germline V gene sequence: CDR1 SGHRS, CDR2 YFSETQ. V was clipped by 0 bases and J by 2 bases, with 9 bases between them. The CDR3 DNA sequence: TGCGCCAGCAGCTTGGCGGGGGAAACTGGAAACACCATATATTTT. It codes for CASSLAGETGNTIYF.

This clone was observed a few times. The V call is TRBV19, the J call TRBJ1-1; D perhaps matches TRBD1 (5 bases). Between the trimmed V and J ends, which lost 1 base and 0 bases, there was a span of 9 bases. The CDR3 extends over 15 amino acids. The germline CDR1 and CDR2 sequences are LNHDA and SQIVND (reference sequence). The CDR3 DNA is TGTGCCAGTAGTATAGGGGGGGGAATGAACACTGAAGCTTTCTTT. Its protein is CASSIGGGMNTEAFF.

Comment on this clone: At one of its ends the junction is not consistent with the germline gene, which may arise from a read error. The V and J genes are TRBV4-2 and TRBJ1-1, with 8 bases fitting TRBD1. Germline V lookup: CDR1 LGHNA, CDR2 YNFKEQ. The CDR3 loop spans 12 amino acids. CDR3 in amino acids: CASGQGAPEAFF. Written as DNA, the CDR3 is TGTGCCAGCGGCCAGGGGGCTCCTGAAGCTTTCTTT.

The chain joins TRBV10-3 to TRBJ2-3; the match to TRBD1 covers 8 bases. The germline V gene has CDR1 ENHRY and CDR2 SYGVKD. J lost 4 bases, V lost 5 bases, and 5 bases had no gene match. The CDR3 has 14 residues. The CDR3 nucleotides are TGTGCCATCAGTTCCGGACAGGGAGCAGATACGCAGTATTTT. As protein: CAISSGQGADTQYF.

The rearrangement joins TRBV12-5 to TRBJ2-2; D is perhaps TRBD1 (5 bases). Trimming took off 2 bases at V and 0 bases at J, with 10 bases between the two ends. This CDR3 spans 16 amino acids. Germline V gene sequence: CDR1 LGHNT, CDR2 FRNRAP. Here the CDR3 reads CASGLRQITNTGELFF. The CDR3 DNA follows: TGTGCTAGTGGTTTGAGACAGATAACGAACACCGGGGAGCTGTTTTTT.

The chain is built from TRBV30 and TRBJ2-5, with D possibly TRBD1 on 6 matching bases. V gave up 4 bases and J gave up 2 bases, with 17 bases separating them. Germline V CDR1 and CDR2: GTSNPN, SVGIG (reference sequence). The CDR3 has 15 residues. CDR3 residues: CAWTRGRTEQETQYF. CDR3 DNA sequence: TGTGCCTGGACTCGCGGCAGGACAGAGCAAGAGACCCAGTACTTC.

This CDR3 reads CASSLSGKGVETQYF. The CDR3 nucleotides read TGTGCCAGCAGTTTATCAGGGAAGGGCGTGGAGACCCAGTACTTC. The V gene is TRBV28, the J gene TRBJ2-5, with D perhaps matching TRBD1 (5 bases). V gave up 1 base and J gave up 5 bases, with 14 bases separating them. The CDR3 has 15 amino acids. Looked up from germline, CDR1 is MDHEN and CDR2 is SYDVKM.

The chain employs TRBV25-1 and TRBJ1-2; D may be TRBD1 (6 bases). Germline V gene data show CDR1 as MGHDK and CDR2 as SYGVNS. The CDR3 totals 14 residues. V was pared by 6 bases and J by 3 bases, with 14 bases between. In DNA form, the CDR3 reads TGTGCCAGCAGGCAGACAGGACAAGACTATGGCTACACCTTC. Its translation is CASRQTGQDYGYTF.

J is TRBJ1-1 and V is TRBV6-5; 9 bases align to TRBD1. The ends lost 5 bases at V and 3 bases at J; junction bases unmatched: 4. This CDR3 has 14 residues. Germline V gives CDR1 MNHEY, CDR2 SVGAGI. CDR3 sequence: CASSPGTGYTEAFF. In DNA, the CDR3 is TGTGCCAGCAGTCCCGGGACAGGGTACACTGAAGCTTTCTTT.

The gene calls are TRBV18 and TRBJ2-2, with D possibly TRBD2 on 6 matching bases. Germline-derived CDR1 and CDR2 are KGHSH and LQKENI. V gave up 5 bases and J gave up 7 bases, with 23 bases separating them. The CDR3 contains 17 residues. The CDR3 nucleotides are TGTGCCAGCTCATCAACCGGGACTCAATTCGGTGTCGGGGAGCTGTTTTTT. This gives the protein CASSSTGTQFGVGELFF.